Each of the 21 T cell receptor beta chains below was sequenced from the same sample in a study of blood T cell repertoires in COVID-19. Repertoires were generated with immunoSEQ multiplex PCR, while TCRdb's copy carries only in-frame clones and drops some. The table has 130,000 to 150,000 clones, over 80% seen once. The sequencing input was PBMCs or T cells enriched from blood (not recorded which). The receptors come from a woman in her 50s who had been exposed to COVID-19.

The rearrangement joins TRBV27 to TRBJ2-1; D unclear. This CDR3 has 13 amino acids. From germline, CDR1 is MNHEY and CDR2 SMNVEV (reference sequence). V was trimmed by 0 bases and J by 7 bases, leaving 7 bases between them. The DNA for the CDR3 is TGTGCCAGCAGTTTATCCACACCTAATGAGCAGTTCTTC. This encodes CASSLSTPNEQFF.

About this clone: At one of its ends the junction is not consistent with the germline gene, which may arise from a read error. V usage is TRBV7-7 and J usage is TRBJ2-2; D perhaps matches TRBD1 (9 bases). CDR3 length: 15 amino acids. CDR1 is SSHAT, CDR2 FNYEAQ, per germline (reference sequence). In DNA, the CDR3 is TGTGCTAGCAGCTTAGCGGGACAGGGTACCGGGGAGCTGTTTTTT. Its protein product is CASSLAGQGTGELFF.

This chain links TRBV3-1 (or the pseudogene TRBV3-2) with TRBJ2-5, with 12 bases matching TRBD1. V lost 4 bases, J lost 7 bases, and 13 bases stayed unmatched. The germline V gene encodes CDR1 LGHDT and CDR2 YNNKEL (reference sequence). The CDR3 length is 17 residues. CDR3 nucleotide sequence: TGTGCCAGCAGCCGCCTTTCCGGGACAGGGGGCGGGGGGACCCAGTACTTC. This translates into CASSRLSGTGGGGTQYF.

CDR3 region: CASSEGRVAKNIQYF. The DNA for the CDR3 is TGTGCCAGCAGTGAGGGGAGGGTAGCCAAAAACATTCAGTACTTC. The rearrangement links TRBV2 to TRBJ2-4; 7 bases are a match to TRBD2. Germline V lookup: CDR1 SNHLY, CDR2 FYNNEI. The CDR3 runs 15 residues. V dropped 3 bases and J dropped 0; count of bases not matched to a gene: 2.

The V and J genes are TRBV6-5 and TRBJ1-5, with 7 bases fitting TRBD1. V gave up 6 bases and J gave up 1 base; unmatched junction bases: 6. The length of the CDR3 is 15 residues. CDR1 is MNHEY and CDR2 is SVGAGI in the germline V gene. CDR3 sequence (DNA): TGTGCCAGCAGACCAACAGGGGCCAGCAATCAGCCCCAGCATTTT. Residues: CASRPTGASNQPQHF.

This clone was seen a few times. This CDR3 reads CASSPKRFGRGYTF. The CDR3 bases are TGCGCCAGCAGCCCGAAAAGGTTTGGGCGCGGCTACACCTTC. The genes are TRBV4-3 and TRBJ1-2; D remains ambiguous. The CDR3 consists of 14 residues. CDR1 is LGHNA and CDR2 is YSLEER in the germline V gene. Trimming took 4 bases from V and 8 from J, leaving 17 bases between them.

The CDR3 protein is CASSHPTGSSLNQPQHF. CDR3 in DNA: TGTGCCAGCAGCCATCCTACAGGGTCCAGCCTCAATCAGCCCCAGCATTTT. The chain has TRBV7-8 and TRBJ1-5; possibly TRBD1 for D (6 bases). This CDR3 region has 17 residues. The germline V gene has CDR1 SGHVS and CDR2 FQNEAQ. V was trimmed by 5 bases and J by 3 bases, leaving 20 bases between them.

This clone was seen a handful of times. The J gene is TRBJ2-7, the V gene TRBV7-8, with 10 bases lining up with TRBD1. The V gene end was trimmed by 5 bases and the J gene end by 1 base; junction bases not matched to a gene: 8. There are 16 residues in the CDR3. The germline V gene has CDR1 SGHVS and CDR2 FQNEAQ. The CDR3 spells CASSAGTGASSYEQYF. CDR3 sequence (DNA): TGTGCCAGCAGCGCGGGGACAGGGGCCTCTTCCTACGAGCAGTACTTC.

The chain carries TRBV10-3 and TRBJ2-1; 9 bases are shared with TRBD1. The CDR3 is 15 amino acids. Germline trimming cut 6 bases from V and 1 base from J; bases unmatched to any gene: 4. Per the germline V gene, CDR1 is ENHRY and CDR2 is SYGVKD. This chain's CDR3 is CAIRSQGASYNEQFF. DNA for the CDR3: TGTGCCATCAGATCACAGGGGGCTTCCTACAATGAGCAGTTCTTC.

CDR3 nucleotides: TGTGCCAGCAGCCCGAGGCCGCCCCAAGGAAACACCATATATTTT. It translates to CASSPRPPQGNTIYF. The chain joins TRBV7-6 to TRBJ1-3; D remains unclear. The CDR3 length is 15 residues. The V gene's germline CDR1 is SGHVS and CDR2 FNYEAQ. Trimming shortened V by 5 bases and J by 4 bases, and 15 bases separated the two germline ends.

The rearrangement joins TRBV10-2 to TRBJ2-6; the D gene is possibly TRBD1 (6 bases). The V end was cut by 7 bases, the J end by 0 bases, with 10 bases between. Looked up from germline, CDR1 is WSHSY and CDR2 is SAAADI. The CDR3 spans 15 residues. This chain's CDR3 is CASTKGGSGANVLTF. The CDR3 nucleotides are TGCGCCAGCACGAAAGGGGGCTCTGGGGCCAACGTCCTGACTTTC.

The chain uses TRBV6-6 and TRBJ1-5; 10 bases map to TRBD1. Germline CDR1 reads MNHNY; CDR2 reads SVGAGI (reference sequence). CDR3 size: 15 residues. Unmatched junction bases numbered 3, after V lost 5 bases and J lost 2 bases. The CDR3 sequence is CASSDRGHGNQPQHF. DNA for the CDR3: TGTGCCAGCAGTGACAGGGGGCATGGCAATCAGCCCCAGCATTTT.

CDR3 nucleotides: TGTGCCATCAATGATCTACCGGGAGGCGTCCAAGAGACCCAGTACTTC. It translates to CAINDLPGGVQETQYF. The chain uses TRBV10-3 and TRBJ2-5; 7 nucleotides align to TRBD2. CDR1 and CDR2 from the germline V gene are ENHRY and SYGVKD. J gave up 1 base and V 7 bases, and 12 bases lay outside the gene matches. The CDR3 covers 16 residues.

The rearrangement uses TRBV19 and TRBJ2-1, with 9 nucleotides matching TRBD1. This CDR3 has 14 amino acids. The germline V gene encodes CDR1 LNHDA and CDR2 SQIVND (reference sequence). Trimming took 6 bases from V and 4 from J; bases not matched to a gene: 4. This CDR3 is CASSQQGAYNEQFF. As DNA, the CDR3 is TGTGCCAGTAGCCAACAGGGGGCTTACAATGAGCAGTTCTTC.

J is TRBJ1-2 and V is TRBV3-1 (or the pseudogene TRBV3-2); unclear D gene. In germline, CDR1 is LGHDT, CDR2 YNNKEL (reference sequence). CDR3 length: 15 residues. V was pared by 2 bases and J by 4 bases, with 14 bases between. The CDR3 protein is CASSQTGDPPYGYTF. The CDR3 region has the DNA TGTGCCAGCAGCCAAACCGGAGACCCCCCCTATGGCTACACCTTC.

CDR3 nucleotides: TGTGCCAGCAGCCCGACAGGGGCTAACTATGGCTACACCTTC. Amino acid sequence: CASSPTGANYGYTF. J is TRBJ1-2 and V is TRBV27; 8 bases align to TRBD1. Trimming took 6 bases from V and 0 from J; bases not matched to a gene: 3. CDR3 length: 14 amino acids. In germline, CDR1 is MNHEY, CDR2 SMNVEV (reference sequence).

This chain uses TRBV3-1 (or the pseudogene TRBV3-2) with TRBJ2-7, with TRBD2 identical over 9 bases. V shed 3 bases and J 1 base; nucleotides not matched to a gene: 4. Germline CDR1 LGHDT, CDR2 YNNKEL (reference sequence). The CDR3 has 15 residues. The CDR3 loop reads CASSQSGGRSYEQYF. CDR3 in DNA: TGTGCCAGCAGCCAGAGCGGGGGGCGTTCCTACGAGCAGTACTTC.

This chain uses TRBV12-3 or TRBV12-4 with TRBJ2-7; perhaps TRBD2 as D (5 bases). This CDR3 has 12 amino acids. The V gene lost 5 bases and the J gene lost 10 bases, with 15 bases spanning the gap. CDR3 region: CASSLNRETQYF. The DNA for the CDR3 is TGTGCCAGCAGTCTGAACCGGGAAACCCAGTACTTC.

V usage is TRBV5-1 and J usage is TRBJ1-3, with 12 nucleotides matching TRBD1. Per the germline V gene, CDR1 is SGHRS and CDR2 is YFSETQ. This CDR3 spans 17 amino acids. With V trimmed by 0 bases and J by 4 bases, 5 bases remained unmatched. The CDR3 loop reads CASSLVGQGAGGNTIYF. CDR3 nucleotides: TGCGCCAGCAGCTTGGTGGGACAGGGGGCAGGAGGAAACACCATATATTTT.

For the CDR3, the DNA is TGTGCCAGTAACGACAGCCCCAACACCATATATTTT. Its protein is CASNDSPNTIYF. This sequence joins TRBV19 and TRBJ1-3; the D gene is possibly TRBD1 (5 bases). CDR1 is LNHDA, CDR2 SQIVND, per germline (reference sequence). V was trimmed by 7 bases and J by 7 bases, leaving 11 bases between them. The CDR3 loop spans 12 amino acids.

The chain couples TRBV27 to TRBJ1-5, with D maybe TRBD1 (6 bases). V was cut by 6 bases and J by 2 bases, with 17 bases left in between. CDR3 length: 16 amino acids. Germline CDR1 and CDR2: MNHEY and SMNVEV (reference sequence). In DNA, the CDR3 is TGTGCCAGCAGGGGTCGGGTGGGGGCTGGCAATCAGCCCCAGCATTTT. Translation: CASRGRVGAGNQPQHF.